This record covers a single T cell receptor (beta chain). These data belong to a study of blood T cell repertoires in COVID-19. V dropped 1 base and J dropped 7; count of bases not matched to a gene: 4. This CDR3 spans 15 amino acids. Germline-derived CDR1 and CDR2 are SGHDT and YYEEEE. This table comes from immunoSEQ multiplex PCR, and its TCRdb copy is limited to in-frame clones, with some not included. Of hundreds of thousands of clones detected, around nine tenths appear once; the ten largest clones hold around 7.9%. Sequenced input: PBMCs or T cells enriched from blood (not recorded which). The chain links TRBV5-6 to TRBJ1-4, with 10 bases aligning to TRBD1. This receptor was taken from an older woman who had recovered from COVID-19. For the CDR3, the DNA is TGTGCCAGCAGCTTGCCCGACAGGGGGCCTGAAAAACTGTTTTTT. Protein: CASSLPDRGPEKLFF.